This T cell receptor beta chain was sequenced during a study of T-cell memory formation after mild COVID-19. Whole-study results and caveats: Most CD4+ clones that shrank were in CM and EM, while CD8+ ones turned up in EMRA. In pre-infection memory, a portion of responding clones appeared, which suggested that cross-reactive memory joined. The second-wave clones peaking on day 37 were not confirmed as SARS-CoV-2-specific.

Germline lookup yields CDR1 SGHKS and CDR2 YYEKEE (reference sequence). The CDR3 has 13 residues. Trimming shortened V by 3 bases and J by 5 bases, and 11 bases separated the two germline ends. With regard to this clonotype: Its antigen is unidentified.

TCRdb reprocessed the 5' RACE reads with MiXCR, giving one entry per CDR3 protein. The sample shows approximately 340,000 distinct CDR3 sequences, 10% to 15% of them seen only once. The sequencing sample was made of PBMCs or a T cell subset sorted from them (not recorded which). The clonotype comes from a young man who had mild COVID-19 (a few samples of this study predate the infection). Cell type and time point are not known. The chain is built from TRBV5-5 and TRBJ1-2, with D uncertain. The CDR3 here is CASSSGLQYGYTF. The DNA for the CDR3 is TGTGCCAGCAGCTCTGGATTGCAGTATGGCTACACCTTC.